The 4 T cell receptor beta chains given below trace back to one sample, sequenced in a study of glioma-infiltrating T cells. Amplification of TCR alpha and beta CDR3 regions from RNA used iRepertoire nested multiplex PCR. TCRdb recomputed calls from the multiplex PCR reads with MiXCR, one row per CDR3 protein. The table shows about 190,000 distinct CDR3 sequences, with over 30% occurring only once. The sequenced sample was glioma tissue, nonneoplastic brain tissue, or PBMCs (not recorded which). These receptors all come from a human donor with low-grade glioma or glioblastoma, undergoing nonglioma brain surgery, or in good health (not recorded which).

This clonotype occurred many times. The chain employs TRBV18 and TRBJ1-1; 7 nucleotides agree with TRBD1. Germline values: CDR1 KGHSH, CDR2 LQKENI. The CDR3 is 14 amino acids. Trimming cost V 4 bases and J 7 bases; bases outside gene matches: 9. In DNA, the CDR3 is TGTGCCAGCTCACGCTGGGACAGACTTGGTGAAGCTTTCTTT. Encoded protein: CASSRWDRLGEAFF.

Turning to this clonotype: It may be a read error: a sequence one base away is much more abundant. The CDR3 reads CAMGQGETYNSPLHF. CDR3 coding DNA: TGTGCCATGGGACAGGGTGAAACCTATAATTCACCCCTCCACTTT. This chain uses TRBV2 with TRBJ1-6; 9 bases match TRBD1. This CDR3 comprises 15 residues. The J segment lost 2 bases and the V segment lost 10 bases, leaving 6 bases of the junction unmatched. Germline V lookup: CDR1 SNHLY, CDR2 FYNNEI.

The chain combines TRBV6-9 with TRBJ2-3, with 10 nucleotides matching TRBD2. Per germline, CDR1 MNHGY and CDR2 SVAAGI. J lost 1 base, V lost 3 bases, and 7 bases had no gene match. The CDR3 has 17 residues. CDR3 protein: CASSYAASGSRTDTQYF. The CDR3 DNA reads TGTGCCAGCAGTTACGCTGCTAGCGGGAGTCGCACAGATACGCAGTATTTT.

Worth noting for this clonotype: A much more abundant neighbour one base away suggests this may be a read error. The chain employs TRBV5-1 and TRBJ2-5, with 13 bases identical to TRBD2. CDR3 length: 16 amino acids. Germline assignment: CDR1 SGHRS and CDR2 YFSETQ. In nucleotides, the CDR3 is TGCGCCAGCAGCCCAAGGACTAGCGGGGGAAAAGAGACCCATTACTTC. Translation gives CASSPRTSGGKETHYF.